This passage covers 2 T cell receptor beta chains from one sample sequenced in a study of T cell responses to AZD1222 COVID-19 vaccine. The protocol was immunoSEQ multiplex PCR, while the TCRdb copy is restricted to in-frame clones and leaves out a portion. Here the sample spans 90,000 to 150,000 clones, about 86% being singletons. Source: peripheral blood, taken 28 days after the second AZD1222 dose. The receptors were sampled from an adult who received the AZD1222 COVID-19 vaccine.

The V and J genes are TRBV30 and TRBJ1-1; 8 bases fit TRBD1. This CDR3 region has 13 residues. V was clipped by 3 bases and J by 3 bases; unmatched bases: 3. The germline CDR1 and CDR2 sequences are GTSNPN and SVGIG (reference sequence). CDR3 bases: TGTGCCTGGAGGAGACAGGGGTACACTGAAGCTTTCTTT. It codes for CAWRRQGYTEAFF. The full variable domain, its missing parts supplied by reference TRBV30 and TRBJ1-1, is SQTIHQWPATLVQPVGSPLSLECTVEGTSNPNLYWYRQAAGRGLQLLFYSVGIGQISSEVPQNLSASRPQDRQFILSSKKLLLSDSGFYLCAWRRQGYTEAFFGQGTRLTVV.

The chain links TRBV11-2 to TRBJ1-3, with D hard to call. Germline V gives CDR1 SGHAT, CDR2 FQNNGV. V lost 1 base and J 2 bases, leaving 12 bases between the germline ends. The CDR3 runs 16 residues. The CDR3 here is CASSLVVEPAGNTIYF. The CDR3 DNA reads TGTGCCAGCAGCTTAGTTGTGGAACCGGCTGGAAACACCATATATTTT.